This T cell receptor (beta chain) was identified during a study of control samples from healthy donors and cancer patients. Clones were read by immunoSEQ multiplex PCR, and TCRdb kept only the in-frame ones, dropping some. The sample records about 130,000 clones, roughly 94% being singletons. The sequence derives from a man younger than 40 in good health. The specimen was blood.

CDR3 sequence reads: CASSLGVGTVNQPQHF. CDR3 DNA sequence: TGTGCCAGCAGCTTAGGGGTCGGGACGGTTAATCAGCCCCAGCATTTT. The chain is built from TRBV7-2 and TRBJ1-5, with a tentative D call TRBD1 (5 bases). This CDR3 has 16 residues. The V gene's germline CDR1 is SGHTA and CDR2 FQGNSA. V shed 1 base and J shed 4 bases, with 14 bases lying between them.